This passage covers 2 T cell receptor beta chains from one sample sequenced in a study of blood T cell repertoires in COVID-19 (dated by TCRdb to about 2020). Receptors were amplified or captured by the immunoSEQ multiplex PCR assay. TCRdb re-hosts the immuneACCESS table, in-frame sequences only. Its copies lack some clones; in the studies checked, an unresolved V gene accounts for under half of them, and the cause for the rest is not known. Present in this sample are 200,000 to 300,000 clones, under 90% of which were seen just once. The ten largest account for under 5.5% of the sample. The sample was peripheral blood. Source of these receptors: a man aged 55 to 69 with acute or convalescent COVID-19.

The chain recombines TRBV29-1 with TRBJ2-3, with D possibly TRBD1 on 6 matching bases. The ends were cut back, 6 bases at V and 4 bases at J, with 14 bases in the middle. The CDR3 is made up of 13 amino acids. From germline, CDR1 is SQVTM and CDR2 ANQGSEA. The CDR3 nucleotides are TGCAGCGTGGAACAGGGAACCCCAGATACGCAGTATTTT. Translating it yields CSVEQGTPDTQYF.

The chain employs TRBV19 and TRBJ2-1, with 7 bases aligning to TRBD2. The CDR3 is made up of 15 amino acids. Looked up from germline, CDR1 is LNHDA and CDR2 is SQIVND (reference sequence). Trimming removed 1 base from V and 7 bases from J; junction bases left unmatched: 7. The CDR3 bases are TGTGCCAGTAGTATAGGAACTAGCGTCAAGAATGAGCAGTTCTTC. Translation: CASSIGTSVKNEQFF.